This T cell receptor (beta chain) was observed in a study of blood T cell repertoires in COVID-19. The CDR3 loop spans 12 amino acids. V was cut by 3 bases and J by 5 bases, with 5 bases left in between. Some clones are missing from TCRdb's copy, which holds only in-frame ones; the method was immunoSEQ multiplex PCR. The table shows roughly 230,000 clones, with more than 75% occurring only once. Participants were aged 18 to 89 years, lived in roughly 25 US areas, and enrolled virtually. Within 2 weeks of study entry, exposed participants had contacted a PCR-confirmed or clinician-diagnosed COVID-19 case.

The chain has TRBV12-3 or TRBV12-4 and TRBJ1-5; D is perhaps TRBD1 (5 bases). Material: PBMCs or T cells enriched from blood (not recorded which). The origin of this receptor is a woman in her fifties or sixties who had been exposed to COVID-19. Here the CDR3 reads CASSFRDQPQHF. The DNA for the CDR3 is TGTGCCAGCAGTTTCAGGGATCAGCCCCAGCATTTT.